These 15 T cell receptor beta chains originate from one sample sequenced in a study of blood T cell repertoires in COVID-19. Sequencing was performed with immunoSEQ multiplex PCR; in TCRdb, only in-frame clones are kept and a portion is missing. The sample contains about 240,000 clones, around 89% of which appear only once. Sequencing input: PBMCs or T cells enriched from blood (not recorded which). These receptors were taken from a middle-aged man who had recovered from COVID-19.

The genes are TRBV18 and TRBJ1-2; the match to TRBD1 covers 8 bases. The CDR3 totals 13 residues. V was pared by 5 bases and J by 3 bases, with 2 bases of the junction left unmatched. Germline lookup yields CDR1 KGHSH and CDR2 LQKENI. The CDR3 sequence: CASSAGQDYGYTF. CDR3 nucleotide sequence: TGTGCCAGCTCAGCGGGACAGGACTATGGCTACACCTTC.

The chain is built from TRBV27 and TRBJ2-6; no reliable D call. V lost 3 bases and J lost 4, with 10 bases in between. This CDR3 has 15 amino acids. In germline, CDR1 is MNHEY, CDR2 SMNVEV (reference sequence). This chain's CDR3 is CASSFLPRGANVLTF. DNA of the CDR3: TGTGCCAGCAGTTTCCTTCCCCGGGGGGCCAACGTCCTGACTTTC. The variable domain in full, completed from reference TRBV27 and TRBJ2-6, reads EAQVTQNPRYLITVTGKKLTVTCSQNMNHEYMSWYRQDPGLGLRQIYYSMNVEVTDKGDVPEGYKVSRKEKRNFPLILESPSPNQTSLYFCASSFLPRGANVLTFGAGSRLTVL.

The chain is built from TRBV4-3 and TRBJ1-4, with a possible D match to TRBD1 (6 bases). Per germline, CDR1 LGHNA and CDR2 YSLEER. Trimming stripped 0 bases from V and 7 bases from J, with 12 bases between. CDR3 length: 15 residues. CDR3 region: CASSQDVQGSEKLFF. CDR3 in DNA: TGCGCCAGCAGCCAAGATGTGCAGGGGAGTGAAAAACTGTTTTTT.

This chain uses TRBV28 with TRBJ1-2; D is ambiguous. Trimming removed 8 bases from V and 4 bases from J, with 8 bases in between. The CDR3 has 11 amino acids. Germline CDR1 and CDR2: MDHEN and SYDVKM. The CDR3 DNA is TGTGCCAGCGAATACGGCTATGGCTACACCTTC. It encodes CASEYGYGYTF.

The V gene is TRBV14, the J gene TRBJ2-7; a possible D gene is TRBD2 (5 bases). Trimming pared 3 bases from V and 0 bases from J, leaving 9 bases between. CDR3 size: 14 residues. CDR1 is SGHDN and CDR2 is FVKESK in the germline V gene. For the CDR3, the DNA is TGTGCCAGCAGCCAGTTGGAGGACTCCTACGAGCAGTACTTC. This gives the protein CASSQLEDSYEQYF.

The chain's CDR3 is CASKRVAGGPGEQYF. CDR3 nucleotide sequence: TGTGCCAGTAAGCGGGTAGCGGGAGGGCCGGGGGAGCAGTACTTC. The chain employs TRBV19 and TRBJ2-7, with TRBD2 matching 11 bases. CDR3 size: 15 residues. CDR1 and CDR2 from the germline V gene are LNHDA and SQIVND (reference sequence). V lost 7 bases to trimming and J lost 7 bases; unmatched junction nucleotides: 12.

The CDR3 nucleotides read TGTGCCAGCAGTTTGGCCGACGAGCAGTACTTC. Protein product: CASSLADEQYF. V gene TRBV27 combines with J gene TRBJ2-7; D uncertain. The CDR3 runs to 11 residues. The germline gives CDR1 MNHEY, CDR2 SMNVEV (reference sequence). Between the trimmed V and J ends, which lost 3 bases and 5 bases, there was a span of 5 bases.

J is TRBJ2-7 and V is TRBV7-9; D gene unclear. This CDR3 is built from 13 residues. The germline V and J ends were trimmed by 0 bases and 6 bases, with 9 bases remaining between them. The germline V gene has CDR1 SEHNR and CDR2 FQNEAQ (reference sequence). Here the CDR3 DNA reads TGTGCCAGCAGCTTAGCGATCCAGTCCGAGCAGTACTTC. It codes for CASSLAIQSEQYF.

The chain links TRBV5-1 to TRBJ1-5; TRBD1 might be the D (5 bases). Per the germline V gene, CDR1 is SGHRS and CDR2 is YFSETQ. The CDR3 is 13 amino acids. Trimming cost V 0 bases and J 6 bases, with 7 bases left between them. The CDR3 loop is CASSLGGGQPQHF. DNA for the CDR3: TGCGCCAGCAGCTTGGGGGGCGGTCAGCCCCAGCATTTT.

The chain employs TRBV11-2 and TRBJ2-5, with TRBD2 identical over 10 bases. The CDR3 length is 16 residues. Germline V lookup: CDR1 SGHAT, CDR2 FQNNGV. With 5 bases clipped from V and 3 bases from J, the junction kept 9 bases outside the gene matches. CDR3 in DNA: TGTGCCAGCAGCGGGATTAGCGGGGGGCGTAAAGAGACCCAGTACTTC. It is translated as CASSGISGGRKETQYF.

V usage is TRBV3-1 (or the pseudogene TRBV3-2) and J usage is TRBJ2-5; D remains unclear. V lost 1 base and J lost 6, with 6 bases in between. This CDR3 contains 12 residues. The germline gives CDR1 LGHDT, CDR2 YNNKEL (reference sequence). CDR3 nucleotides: TGTGCCAGCAGCCAAGTAACAAAGACCCAGTACTTC. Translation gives CASSQVTKTQYF.

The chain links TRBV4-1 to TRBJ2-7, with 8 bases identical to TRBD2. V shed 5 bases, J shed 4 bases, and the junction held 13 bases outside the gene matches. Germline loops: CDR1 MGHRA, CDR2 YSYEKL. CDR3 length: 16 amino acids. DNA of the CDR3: TGCGCCAGCAGCGGTCTAGCCGGACTAGCTCGGTACGAGCAGTACTTC. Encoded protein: CASSGLAGLARYEQYF.

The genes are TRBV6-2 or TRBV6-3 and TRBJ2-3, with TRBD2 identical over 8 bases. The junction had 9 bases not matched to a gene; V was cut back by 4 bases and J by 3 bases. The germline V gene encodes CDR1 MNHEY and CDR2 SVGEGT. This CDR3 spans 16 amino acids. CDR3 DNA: TGTGCCAGCAGTTTTCCAGCGGGAGATGTGACAGATACGCAGTATTTT. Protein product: CASSFPAGDVTDTQYF.

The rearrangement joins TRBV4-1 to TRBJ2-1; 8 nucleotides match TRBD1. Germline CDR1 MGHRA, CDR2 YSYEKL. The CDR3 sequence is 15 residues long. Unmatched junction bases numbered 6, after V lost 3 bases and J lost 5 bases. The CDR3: CASSQIGTGHNEQFF. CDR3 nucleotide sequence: TGCGCCAGCAGCCAGATCGGGACAGGACACAATGAGCAGTTCTTC.

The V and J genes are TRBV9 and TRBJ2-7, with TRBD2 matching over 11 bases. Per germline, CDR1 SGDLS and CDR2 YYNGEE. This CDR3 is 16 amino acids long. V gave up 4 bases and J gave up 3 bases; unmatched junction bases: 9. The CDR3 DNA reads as TGTGCCAGCAGCCCCATCCCGGGACTAGCGGTCTACGAGCAGTACTTC. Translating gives CASSPIPGLAVYEQYF.